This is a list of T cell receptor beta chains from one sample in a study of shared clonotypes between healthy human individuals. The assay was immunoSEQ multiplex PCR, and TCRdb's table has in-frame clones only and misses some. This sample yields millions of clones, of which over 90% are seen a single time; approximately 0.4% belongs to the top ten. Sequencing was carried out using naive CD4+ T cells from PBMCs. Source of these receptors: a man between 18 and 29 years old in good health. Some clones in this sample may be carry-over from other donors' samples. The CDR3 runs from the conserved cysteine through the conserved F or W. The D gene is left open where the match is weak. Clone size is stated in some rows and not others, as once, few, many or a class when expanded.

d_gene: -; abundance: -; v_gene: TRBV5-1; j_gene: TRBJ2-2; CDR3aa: CASSSRTDTGELFF; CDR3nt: TGCGCCAGCAGCTCTAGGACGGACACCGGGGAGCTGTTTTTT
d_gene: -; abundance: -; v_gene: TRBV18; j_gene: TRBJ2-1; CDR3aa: CASSPLAGEGNNEQFF; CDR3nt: TGTGCCAGCTCACCACTGGCAGGGGAAGGGAACAATGAGCAGTTCTTC
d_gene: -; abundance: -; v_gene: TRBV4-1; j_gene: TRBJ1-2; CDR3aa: CASSPGKGHYGYTF; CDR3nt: TGCGCCAGCAGCCCCGGCAAGGGGCACTATGGCTACACCTTC
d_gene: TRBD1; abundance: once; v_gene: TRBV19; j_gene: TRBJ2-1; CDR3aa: CASSGGQGMGYNEQFF; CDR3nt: TGTGCCAGTAGTGGGGGACAGGGAATGGGGTACAATGAGCAGTTCTTC
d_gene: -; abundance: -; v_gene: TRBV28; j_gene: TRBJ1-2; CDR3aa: CASSLVGGLAIYGYTF; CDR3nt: TGTGCCAGCAGTTTGGTCGGGGGGTTGGCAATCTATGGCTACACCTTC
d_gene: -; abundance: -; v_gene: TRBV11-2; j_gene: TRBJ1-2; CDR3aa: CASSLSPSYGYTF; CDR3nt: TGTGCCAGCAGCTTAAGTCCGTCCTATGGCTACACCTTC
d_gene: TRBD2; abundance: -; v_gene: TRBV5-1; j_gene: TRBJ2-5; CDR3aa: CASSPTAGETQYF; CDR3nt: TGCGCCAGCAGCCCGACAGCGGGGGAGACCCAGTACTTC
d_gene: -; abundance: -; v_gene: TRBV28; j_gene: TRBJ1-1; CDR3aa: CASSPGWTEAFF; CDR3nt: TGTGCCAGCAGCCCGGGGTGGACTGAAGCTTTCTTT
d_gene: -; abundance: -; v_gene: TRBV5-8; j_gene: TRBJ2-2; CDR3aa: CASSLGALAGTGELFF; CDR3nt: TGTGCCAGCAGCTTGGGGGCATTGGCGGGGACCGGGGAGCTGTTTTTT
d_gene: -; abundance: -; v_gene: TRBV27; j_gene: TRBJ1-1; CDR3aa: CASSLKGIPLNTEAFF; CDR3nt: TGTGCCAGCAGTTTAAAAGGTATCCCCCTGAACACTGAAGCTTTCTTT
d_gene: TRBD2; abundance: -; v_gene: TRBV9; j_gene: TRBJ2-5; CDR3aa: CASSPGSSGIETQYF; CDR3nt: TGTGCCAGCAGCCCAGGGTCTAGCGGGATAGAGACCCAGTACTTC
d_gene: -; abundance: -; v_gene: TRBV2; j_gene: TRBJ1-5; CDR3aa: CASSEGGDQPQHF; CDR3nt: TGTGCCAGCAGTGAAGGTGGGGATCAGCCCCAGCATTTT
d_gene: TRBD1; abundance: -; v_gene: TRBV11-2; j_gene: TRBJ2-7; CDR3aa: CASRRVRGRSSSYEQYF; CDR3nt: TGTGCCAGCAGGCGGGTAAGGGGGCGATCCTCTTCCTACGAGCAGTACTTC
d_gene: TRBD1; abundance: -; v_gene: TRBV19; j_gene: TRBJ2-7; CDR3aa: CASSSPGTGEYEQYF; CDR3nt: TGTGCCAGTAGTAGCCCCGGGACAGGGGAGTACGAGCAGTACTTC
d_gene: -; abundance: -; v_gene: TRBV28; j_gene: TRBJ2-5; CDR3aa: CASSPPGIQETQYF; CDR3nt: TGTGCCAGCAGCCCCCCAGGAATCCAAGAGACCCAGTACTTC
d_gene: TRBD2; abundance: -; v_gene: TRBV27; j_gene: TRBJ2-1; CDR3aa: CASSLMKGRERHNEQFF; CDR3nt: TGTGCCAGCAGTTTAATGAAAGGGCGGGAGCGGCACAATGAGCAGTTCTTC
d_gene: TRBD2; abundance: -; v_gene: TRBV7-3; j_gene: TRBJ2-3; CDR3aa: CASSLSGALTDTQYF; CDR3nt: TGTGCCAGCAGCCTTAGCGGGGCTCTCACAGATACGCAGTATTTT
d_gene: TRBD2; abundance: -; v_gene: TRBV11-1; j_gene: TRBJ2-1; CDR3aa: CASSWAAGLYNEQFF; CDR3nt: TGTGCCAGCAGCTGGGCAGCGGGGCTGTACAATGAGCAGTTCTTC
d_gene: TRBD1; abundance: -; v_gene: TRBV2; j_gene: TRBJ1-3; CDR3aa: CASREDRVFGSTIYF; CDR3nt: TGTGCCAGCAGAGAGGACAGGGTTTTCGGGAGCACCATATATTTT
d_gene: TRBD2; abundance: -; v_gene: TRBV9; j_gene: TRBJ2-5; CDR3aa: CASSVLAGLQETQYF; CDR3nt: TGTGCCAGCAGCGTACTAGCGGGTTTACAAGAGACCCAGTACTTC
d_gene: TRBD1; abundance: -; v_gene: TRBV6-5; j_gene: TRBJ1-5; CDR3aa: CASSYTGTVSNQPQHF; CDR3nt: TGTGCCAGCAGTTACACGGGGACAGTTTCCAATCAGCCCCAGCATTTT
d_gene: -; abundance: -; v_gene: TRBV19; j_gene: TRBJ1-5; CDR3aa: CASSRGTGTRIRSQHF; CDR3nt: TGTGCCAGTAGTAGAGGGACGGGTACCCGTATTAGGTCCCAGCATTTT
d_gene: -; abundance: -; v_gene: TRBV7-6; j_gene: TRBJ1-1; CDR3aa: CASSLVGANTEAFF; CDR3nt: TGTGCCAGCAGCTTAGTAGGGGCCAACACTGAAGCTTTCTTT
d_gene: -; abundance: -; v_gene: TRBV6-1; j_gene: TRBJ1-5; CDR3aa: CASRGPGANQPQHF; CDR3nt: TGTGCCAGCAGGGGCCCAGGGGCCAATCAGCCCCAGCATTTT
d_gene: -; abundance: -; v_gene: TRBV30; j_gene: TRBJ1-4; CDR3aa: CAWSAPETRGGKLFF; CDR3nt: TGTGCCTGGAGTGCCCCCGAAACTCGGGGGGGAAAACTGTTTTTT
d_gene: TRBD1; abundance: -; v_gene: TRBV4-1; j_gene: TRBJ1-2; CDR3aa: CASSQETGSSYGYTF; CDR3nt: TGCGCCAGCAGCCAAGAGACAGGGAGTAGCTATGGCTACACCTTC
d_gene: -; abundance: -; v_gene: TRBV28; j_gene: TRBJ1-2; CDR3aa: CASTIPRANYGYTF; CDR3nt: TGTGCCAGCACTATCCCCCGGGCTAACTATGGCTACACCTTC
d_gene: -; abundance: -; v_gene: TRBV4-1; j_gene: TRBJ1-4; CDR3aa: CASSQGGTANEKLFF; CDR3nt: TGCGCCAGCAGCCAGGGGGGGACGGCTAATGAAAAACTGTTTTTT
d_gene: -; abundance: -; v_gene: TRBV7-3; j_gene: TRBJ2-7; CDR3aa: CASSLGRSYEQYF; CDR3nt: TGTGCCAGCAGCTTAGGGCGGTCCTACGAGCAGTACTTC
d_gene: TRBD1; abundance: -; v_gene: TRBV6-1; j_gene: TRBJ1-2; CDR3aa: CASGRGDSVNGETF; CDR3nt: TGTGCCAGCGGTAGAGGGGACAGTGTTAACGGGGAGACCTTC
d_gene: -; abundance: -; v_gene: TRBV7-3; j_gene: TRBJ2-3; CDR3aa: CASSFTPPSTDTQYF; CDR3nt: TGTGCCAGCAGCTTCACTCCCCCAAGCACAGATACGCAGTATTTT
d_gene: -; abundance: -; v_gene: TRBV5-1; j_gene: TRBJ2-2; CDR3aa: CASSLGVGGTTGELFF; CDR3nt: TGCGCCAGCAGCTTGGGAGTCGGCGGGACGACCGGGGAGCTGTTTTTT
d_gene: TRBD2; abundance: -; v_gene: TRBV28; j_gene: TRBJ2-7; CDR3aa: CASSLLAGRYEQYF; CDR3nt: TGTGCCAGCAGTTTACTAGCGGGACGATACGAGCAGTACTTC
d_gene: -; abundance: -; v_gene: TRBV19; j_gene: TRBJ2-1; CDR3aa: CASSTGLQAVSYNEQFF; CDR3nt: TGTGCCAGTAGTACCGGGCTGCAAGCGGTGTCCTACAATGAGCAGTTCTTC
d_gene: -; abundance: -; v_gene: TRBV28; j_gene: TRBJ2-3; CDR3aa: CASSRHIGTQYF; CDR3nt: TGTGCCAGCAGTCGGCACATAGGTACGCAGTATTTT
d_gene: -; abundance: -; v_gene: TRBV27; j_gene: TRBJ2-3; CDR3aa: CASSYYQSYTDTQYF; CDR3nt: TGTGCCAGCAGTTACTACCAATCCTACACAGATACGCAGTATTTT
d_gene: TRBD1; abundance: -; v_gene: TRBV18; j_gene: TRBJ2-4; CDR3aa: CASSLPGQGEENIQYF; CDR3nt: TGTGCCAGCTCGCTCCCGGGACAGGGGGAGGAAAACATTCAGTACTTC
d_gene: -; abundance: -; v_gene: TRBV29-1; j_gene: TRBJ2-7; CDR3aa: CSVDGDGYEQYF; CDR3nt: TGCAGCGTTGACGGGGACGGATACGAGCAGTACTTC
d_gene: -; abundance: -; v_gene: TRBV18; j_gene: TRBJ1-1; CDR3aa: CASSPPGTTSGKAFF; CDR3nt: TGTGCCAGCTCACCACCAGGGACGACCTCGGGGAAAGCTTTCTTT
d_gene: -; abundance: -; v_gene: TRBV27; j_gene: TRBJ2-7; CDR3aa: CASSKTPPGWEQYF; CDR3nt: TGTGCCAGCAGTAAAACCCCCCCCGGGTGGGAGCAGTACTTC
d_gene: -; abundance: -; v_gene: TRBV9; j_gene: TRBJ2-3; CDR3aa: CASSVGLGLTDTQYF; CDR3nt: TGTGCCAGCAGCGTAGGTCTAGGCCTCACAGATACGCAGTATTTT
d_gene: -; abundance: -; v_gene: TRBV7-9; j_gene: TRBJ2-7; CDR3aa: CASSLGTAAYEQYF; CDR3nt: TGTGCCAGCAGCTTAGGAACAGCCGCCTACGAGCAGTACTTC
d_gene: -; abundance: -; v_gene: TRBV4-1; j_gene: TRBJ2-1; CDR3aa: CASSQVFLPGNEQFF; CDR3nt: TGCGCCAGCAGCCAAGTTTTCTTGCCGGGGAATGAGCAGTTCTTC
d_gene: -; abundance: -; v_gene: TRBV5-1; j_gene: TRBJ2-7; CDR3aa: CASTPGAAGISYEQYF; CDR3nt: TGCGCCAGCACCCCCGGGGCCGCAGGGATTAGCTACGAGCAGTACTTC
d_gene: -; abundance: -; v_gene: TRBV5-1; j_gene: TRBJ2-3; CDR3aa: CASSSVVGADTQYF; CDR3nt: TGCGCCAGCAGCTCGGTGGTTGGAGCAGATACGCAGTATTTT
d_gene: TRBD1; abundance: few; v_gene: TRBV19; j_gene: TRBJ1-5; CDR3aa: CASSRTGESGQPQHF; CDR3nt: TGTGCCAGTAGTAGGACAGGGGAGTCGGGTCAGCCCCAGCATTTT
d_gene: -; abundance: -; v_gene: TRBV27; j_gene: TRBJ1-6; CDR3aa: CASSLRTQSSYNSPLHF; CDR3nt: TGTGCCAGCAGTTTAAGGACGCAGAGCTCCTATAATTCACCCCTCCACTTT
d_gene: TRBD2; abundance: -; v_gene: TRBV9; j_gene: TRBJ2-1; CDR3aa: CASSVAGDSYNEQFF; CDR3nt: TGTGCCAGCAGCGTTGCGGGGGATTCCTACAATGAGCAGTTCTTC
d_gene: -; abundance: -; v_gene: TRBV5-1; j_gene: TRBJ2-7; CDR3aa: CASSLAGAEQYF; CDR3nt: TGCGCCAGCAGCTTGGCCGGGGCCGAGCAGTACTTC
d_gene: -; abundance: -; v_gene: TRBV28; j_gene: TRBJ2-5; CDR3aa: CASSLFAGIGSGEDQETQYF; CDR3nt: TGTGCCAGCAGTTTATTCGCCGGTATCGGTTCGGGGGAGGACCAAGAGACCCAGTACTTC
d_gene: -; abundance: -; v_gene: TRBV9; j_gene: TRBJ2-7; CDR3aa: CASSVGLGAYEQYF; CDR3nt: TGTGCCAGCAGCGTAGGTCTAGGGGCCTACGAGCAGTACTTC
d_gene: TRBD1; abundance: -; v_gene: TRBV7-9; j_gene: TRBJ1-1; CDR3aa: CASSSNRGSTEAFF; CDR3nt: TGTGCCAGCAGCTCGAACAGGGGTTCCACTGAAGCTTTCTTT
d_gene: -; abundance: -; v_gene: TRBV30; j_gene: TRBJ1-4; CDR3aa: CAWSVQENEKLFF; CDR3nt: TGTGCCTGGAGTGTCCAGGAGAATGAAAAACTGTTTTTT
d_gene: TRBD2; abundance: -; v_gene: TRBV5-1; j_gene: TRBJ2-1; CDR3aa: CASSSVWGGSNEQFF; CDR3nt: TGCGCCAGCAGCTCCGTATGGGGGGGAAGCAATGAGCAGTTCTTC
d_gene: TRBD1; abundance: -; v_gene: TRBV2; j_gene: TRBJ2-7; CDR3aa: CASSREDRGWVEQYF; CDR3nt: TGTGCCAGCAGTCGCGAGGACAGGGGGTGGGTCGAGCAGTACTTC
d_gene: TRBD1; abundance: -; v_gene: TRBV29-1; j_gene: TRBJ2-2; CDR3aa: CSVVDRGVTGELFF; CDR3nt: TGCAGCGTTGTTGACAGGGGGGTCACCGGGGAGCTGTTTTTT
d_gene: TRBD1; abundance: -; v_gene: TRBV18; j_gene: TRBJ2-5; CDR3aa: CASQISGQGQETQYF; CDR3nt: TGTGCCAGCCAAATTTCCGGACAGGGCCAAGAGACCCAGTACTTC